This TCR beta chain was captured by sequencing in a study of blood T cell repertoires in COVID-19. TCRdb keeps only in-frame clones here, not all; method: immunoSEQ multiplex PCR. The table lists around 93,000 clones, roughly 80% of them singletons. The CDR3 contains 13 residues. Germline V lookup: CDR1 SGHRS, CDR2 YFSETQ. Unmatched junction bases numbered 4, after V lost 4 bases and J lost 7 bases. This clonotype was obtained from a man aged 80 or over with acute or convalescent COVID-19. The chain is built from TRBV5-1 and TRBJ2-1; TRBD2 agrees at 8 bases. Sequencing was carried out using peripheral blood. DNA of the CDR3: TGCGCCAGCAGCACGGGACTAGGGAATGAGCAGTTCTTC. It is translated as CASSTGLGNEQFF.